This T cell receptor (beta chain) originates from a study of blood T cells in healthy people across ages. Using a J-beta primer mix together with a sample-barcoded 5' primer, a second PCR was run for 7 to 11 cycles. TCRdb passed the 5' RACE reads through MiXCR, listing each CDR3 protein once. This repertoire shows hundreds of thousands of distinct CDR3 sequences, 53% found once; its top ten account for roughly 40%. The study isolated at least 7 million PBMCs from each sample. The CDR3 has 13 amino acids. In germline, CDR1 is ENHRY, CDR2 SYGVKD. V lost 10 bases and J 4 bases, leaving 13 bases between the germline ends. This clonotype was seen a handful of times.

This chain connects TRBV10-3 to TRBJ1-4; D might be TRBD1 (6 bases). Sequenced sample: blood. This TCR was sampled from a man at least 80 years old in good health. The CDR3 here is CATRTDNNEKLFF. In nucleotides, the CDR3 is TGTGCCACAAGGACAGATAATAATGAAAAACTGTTTTTT.